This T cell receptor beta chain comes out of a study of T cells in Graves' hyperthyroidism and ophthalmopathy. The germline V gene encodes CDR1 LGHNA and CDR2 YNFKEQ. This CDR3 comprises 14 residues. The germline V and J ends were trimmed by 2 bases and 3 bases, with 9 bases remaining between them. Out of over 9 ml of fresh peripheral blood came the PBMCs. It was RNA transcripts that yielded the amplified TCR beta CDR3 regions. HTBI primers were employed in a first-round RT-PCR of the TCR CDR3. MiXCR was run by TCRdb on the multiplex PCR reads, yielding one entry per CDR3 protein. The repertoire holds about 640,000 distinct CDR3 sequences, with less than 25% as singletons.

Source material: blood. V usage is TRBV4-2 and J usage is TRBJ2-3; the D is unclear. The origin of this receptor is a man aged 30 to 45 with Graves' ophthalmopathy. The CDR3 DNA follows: TGTGCCAGCAGCCAAATCGGAAGTACAGATACGCAGTATTTT. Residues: CASSQIGSTDTQYF.